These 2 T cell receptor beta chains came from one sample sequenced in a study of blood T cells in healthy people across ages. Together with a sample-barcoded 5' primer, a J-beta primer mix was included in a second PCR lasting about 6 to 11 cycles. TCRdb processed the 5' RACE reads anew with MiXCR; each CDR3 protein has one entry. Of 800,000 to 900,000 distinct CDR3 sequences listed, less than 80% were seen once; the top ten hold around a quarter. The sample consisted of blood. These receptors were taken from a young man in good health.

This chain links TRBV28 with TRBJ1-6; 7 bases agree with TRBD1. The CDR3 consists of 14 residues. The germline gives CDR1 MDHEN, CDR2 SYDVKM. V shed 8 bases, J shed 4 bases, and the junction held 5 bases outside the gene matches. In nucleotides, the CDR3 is TGTGCCAGCTACTACAGGGGTTATAATTCACCCCTCCACTTT. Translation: CASYYRGYNSPLHF.

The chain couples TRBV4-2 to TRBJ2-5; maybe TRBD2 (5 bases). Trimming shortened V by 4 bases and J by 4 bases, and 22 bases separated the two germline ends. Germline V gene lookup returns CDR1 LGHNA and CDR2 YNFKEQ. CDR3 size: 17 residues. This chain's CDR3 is CASSPRGGIPDPETQYF. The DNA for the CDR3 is TGTGCCAGCAGCCCGCGAGGAGGTATTCCAGATCCAGAGACCCAGTACTTC.